The next 24 T cell receptor beta chains were all read from a single sample in a study of cytomegalovirus exposure and HLA in healthy donors. Primers for the PCR totalled 60 Vbeta and 13 Jbeta. Measured with immunoSEQ multiplex PCR; TCRdb has only the in-frame clones, and not every one. The data contain over 150,000 clones, about 80% of them singletons. Sequencing used PBMCs. Receptors were obtained from a woman between 25 and 40 years old in good health and CMV-seronegative.

The chain has TRBV29-1 and TRBJ2-7; the D is unclear. CDR3 size: 12 residues. V lost 4 bases to trimming and J lost 3 bases, with 10 bases between them. CDR1 SQVTM and CDR2 ANQGSEA come from the germline V gene. CDR3 protein: CSVGAPRYEQYF. In nucleotides, the CDR3 is TGCAGCGTTGGGGCACCACGCTACGAGCAGTACTTC.

This clone appeared a few times. The V call is TRBV10-3, the J call TRBJ2-5; 10 nucleotides align to TRBD2. J was trimmed by 0 bases and V by 8 bases; bases with no gene match: 9. The CDR3 length is 16 residues. The germline gives CDR1 ENHRY, CDR2 SYGVKD. CDR3 amino acids: CAIGARAGGDQETQYF. Written as DNA, the CDR3 is TGTGCCATCGGCGCGCGAGCGGGGGGGGACCAAGAGACCCAGTACTTC.

The genes are TRBV11-2 and TRBJ1-5; D is unclear. Trimming took 2 bases from V and 2 from J, leaving 4 bases between them. The V gene's germline CDR1 is SGHAT and CDR2 FQNNGV. This CDR3 region has 13 residues. CDR3 residues: CASSLTGNQPQHF. CDR3 coding DNA: TGTGCCAGCAGCTTAACTGGCAATCAGCCCCAGCATTTT.

V usage is TRBV9 and J usage is TRBJ1-5, with 7 bases identical to TRBD1. The V segment lost 3 bases and the J segment 2 bases; nucleotides outside the gene matches: 2. The CDR3 length is 14 residues. Looked up from germline, CDR1 is SGDLS and CDR2 is YYNGEE. The DNA for the CDR3 is TGTGCCAGCAGCGCCGACAGGGGCAATCAGCCCCAGCATTTT. Residues: CASSADRGNQPQHF. Full variable domain (missing parts from reference TRBV9 and TRBJ1-5): DSGVTQTPKHLITATGQRVTLRCSPRSGDLSVYWYQQSLDQGLQFLIQYYNGEERAKGNILERFSAQQFPDLHSELNLSSLELGDSALYFCASSADRGNQPQHFGDGTRLSIL.

The V and J genes are TRBV27 and TRBJ2-2; 9 bases are a match to TRBD2. Germline V CDR1 and CDR2: MNHEY, SMNVEV (reference sequence). J lost 6 bases, V lost 7 bases, and 9 bases had no gene match. This CDR3 comprises 15 residues. The CDR3 spells CASKKLAGTPGELFF. CDR3 coding DNA: TGTGCCAGCAAAAAGCTAGCGGGAACCCCCGGGGAGCTGTTTTTT.

The chain uses TRBV2 and TRBJ1-3, with D possibly being TRBD1 (6 bases). The CDR3 has 15 amino acids. Trimming pared 6 bases from V and 0 bases from J, leaving 12 bases between. Per germline, CDR1 SNHLY and CDR2 FYNNEI. CDR3 amino acids: CASRRTDSSGNTIYF. DNA for the CDR3: TGTGCCAGCAGAAGGACAGACAGCTCTGGAAACACCATATATTTT.

This clone has only a few counts. This chain links TRBV7-8 with TRBJ2-1, with 9 bases lining up with TRBD2. Trimming removed 5 bases from V and 2 bases from J; junction bases left unmatched: 4. In germline, CDR1 is SGHVS, CDR2 FQNEAQ. This CDR3 region has 15 residues. CDR3 in DNA: TGTGCCAGCAGCCTTACTAGCGGGCCCTACAATGAGCAGTTCTTC. Translation: CASSLTSGPYNEQFF.

This clone was seen more than once but under ten times. V is TRBV20-1 and J is TRBJ2-5; D remains ambiguous. Germline CDR1 DFQATT, CDR2 SNEGSKA (reference sequence). The CDR3 is 11 amino acids. V lost 3 bases and J lost 4, with 6 bases in between. The CDR3 DNA sequence: TGCAGTGCTAGTCTCGGAGAGACCCAGTACTTC. Amino acid sequence: CSASLGETQYF.

This clone appeared a few times. This rearrangement joins TRBV27 to TRBJ2-1, with 11 positions matching TRBD2. This CDR3 spans 14 amino acids. V shed 4 bases, J shed 9 bases, and the junction held 5 bases outside the gene matches. From germline, CDR1 is MNHEY and CDR2 SMNVEV (reference sequence). The CDR3 here is CASSSYGTSGEQFF. CDR3 coding DNA: TGTGCCAGCAGTTCCTACGGGACTAGCGGTGAGCAGTTCTTC.

The J gene is TRBJ1-5, the V gene TRBV9; D remains unclear. There are 13 residues in the CDR3. V shed 3 bases and J shed 10 bases, with 14 bases lying between them. The germline CDR1 and CDR2 sequences are SGDLS and YYNGEE. CDR3 residues: CASSAGELSPQHF. The CDR3 coding sequence is TGTGCCAGCAGCGCCGGAGAGCTCTCCCCCCAGCATTTT.

Here the CDR3 DNA reads TGCGCCAGCAGCTTAAGGCCCTCCTCCCGACTAGACGAGCAGTACTTC. Translated, it gives CASSLRPSSRLDEQYF. The V and J genes are TRBV5-1 and TRBJ2-7; maybe TRBD2 (6 bases). The V end was cut by 2 bases, the J end by 5 bases, with 20 bases between. Germline assignment: CDR1 SGHRS and CDR2 YFSETQ. The CDR3 length is 16 residues.

The rearrangement links TRBV18 to TRBJ1-6; 7 nucleotides align to TRBD1. CDR3 length: 18 amino acids. Germline trimming cut 2 bases from V and 14 bases from J; bases unmatched to any gene: 21. Germline V CDR1 and CDR2: KGHSH, LQKENI. DNA for the CDR3: TGTGCCAGCTCACCATTCCCGGGACAAGACCCAGGGGGTTGGACCCTCCACTTT. It yields the protein CASSPFPGQDPGGWTLHF.

The chain has TRBV9 and TRBJ1-4; no reliable D call. The V and J ends lost 0 bases and 4 bases respectively, with 4 bases between them. Germline V lookup: CDR1 SGDLS, CDR2 YYNGEE. The CDR3 has 13 residues. In nucleotides, the CDR3 is TGTGCCAGCAGCGTAGAGAGTAATGAAAAACTGTTTTTT. It codes for CASSVESNEKLFF.

The chain recombines TRBV25-1 with TRBJ2-5; 12 bases line up with TRBD1. Per germline, CDR1 MGHDK and CDR2 SYGVNS. The CDR3 runs 17 residues. The V gene end was trimmed by 5 bases and the J gene end by 4 bases; junction bases not matched to a gene: 11. The chain's CDR3 is CASSPREGQGAGETQYF. The CDR3 DNA reads TGTGCCAGCAGTCCGCGAGAGGGACAGGGGGCCGGAGAGACCCAGTACTTC.

This clone has only a few counts. This sequence joins TRBV6-1 and TRBJ2-5; 10 positions match TRBD1. V lost 4 bases to trimming and J lost 4 bases; unmatched junction nucleotides: 9. CDR1 and CDR2 from the germline V gene are MNHNS and SASEGT. The CDR3 extends over 16 amino acids. In nucleotides, the CDR3 is TGTGCCAGCAGTGCCAGCCCGGGACAGGGGATAGAGACCCAGTACTTC. Translating it yields CASSASPGQGIETQYF.

The chain combines TRBV27 with TRBJ2-1; 11 bases map to TRBD2. CDR3 length: 14 amino acids. Germline CDR1 MNHEY, CDR2 SMNVEV (reference sequence). V trimming: 4 bases; J trimming: 4 bases; junction bases outside the gene matches: 0. This CDR3 reads CASSWTSGYNEQFF. Here the CDR3 DNA reads TGTGCCAGCAGTTGGACTAGCGGGTACAATGAGCAGTTCTTC.

The V gene is TRBV6-1, the J gene TRBJ1-1; no clear D. Per germline, CDR1 MNHNS and CDR2 SASEGT. CDR3 length equals 10 residues. V shed 2 bases and J shed 10 bases, with 5 bases lying between them. The CDR3 reads CASSESVAFF. The CDR3 coding sequence is TGTGCCAGCAGTGAAAGCGTAGCTTTCTTT.

Notes on this clone: Within the sample, other DNA sequences also encode this same CDR3. The chain recombines TRBV5-1 with TRBJ2-7, with TRBD2 matching 7 bases. The germline gives CDR1 SGHRS, CDR2 YFSETQ. V gave up 3 bases and J gave up 4 bases; unmatched junction bases: 7. CDR3 length: 14 amino acids. The CDR3 spells CASSWGGLGYEQYF. Written as DNA, the CDR3 is TGCGCCAGCAGCTGGGGGGGATTGGGGTACGAGCAGTACTTC.

This rearrangement joins TRBV6-1 to TRBJ2-7; 8 positions match TRBD2. Trimming took 6 bases from V and 3 from J; bases not matched to a gene: 7. This CDR3 comprises 14 residues. Germline V gene data show CDR1 as MNHNS and CDR2 as SASEGT. The CDR3 DNA reads as TGTGCCAGCAGCGATACGGGACTAGGCTACGAGCAGTACTTC. The encoded protein is CASSDTGLGYEQYF.

The J gene is TRBJ1-2, the V gene TRBV19; 9 bases are a match to TRBD1. Germline CDR1 LNHDA, CDR2 SQIVND (reference sequence). The CDR3 sequence is 14 residues long. V lost 5 bases, J lost 7 bases, and 8 bases stayed unmatched. The CDR3 reads CASSPTGGFGGYTF. For the CDR3, the DNA is TGTGCCAGTAGTCCGACAGGGGGTTTTGGTGGCTACACCTTC. Looking up the rest from reference TRBV19 and TRBJ1-2 gives the full variable domain: DGGITQSPKYLFRKEGQNVTLSCEQNLNHDAMYWYRQDPGQGLRLIYYSQIVNDFQKGDIAEGYSVSREKKESFPLTVTSAQKNPTAFYLCASSPTGGFGGYTFGSGTRLTVV.

This chain connects TRBV19 to TRBJ2-5, with 7 bases that match TRBD1. Germline CDR1 is LNHDA and CDR2 is SQIVND (reference sequence). The J segment lost 2 bases and the V segment lost 4 bases, leaving 4 bases of the junction unmatched. This CDR3 is built from 14 residues. This CDR3 reads CASSKRDRQETQYF. CDR3 coding DNA: TGTGCCAGTAGTAAAAGGGACAGACAAGAGACCCAGTACTTC.

The rearrangement uses TRBV27 and TRBJ1-5, with 7 bases lining up with TRBD1. This CDR3 has 14 residues. Trimming took 4 bases from V and 2 from J; bases not matched to a gene: 2. Germline V lookup: CDR1 MNHEY, CDR2 SMNVEV (reference sequence). The CDR3 region is CASSSTGGNQPQHF. The CDR3 DNA reads as TGTGCCAGCAGTTCCACAGGGGGCAATCAGCCCCAGCATTTT.

The rearrangement links TRBV10-3 to TRBJ1-2, with D perhaps matching TRBD1 (5 bases). CDR1 is ENHRY, CDR2 SYGVKD, per germline. This CDR3 region has 11 residues. V was cut by 7 bases and J by 6 bases, with 9 bases left in between. CDR3 in DNA: TGTGCCATCACCTGGGGGGATGGCTACACCTTC. This encodes CAITWGDGYTF.

This clone was recorded many times. The chain carries TRBV6-7 and TRBJ2-1, with TRBD2 matching 9 bases. TRBV6-7 is marked as an open reading frame, function uncertain. With V trimmed by 5 bases and J by 3 bases, 5 bases remained unmatched. The CDR3 totals 15 residues. The CDR3 DNA sequence: TGTGCCAGCAGTGAGACTAGCGGAGACTACAATGAGCAGTTCTTC. Amino acid sequence: CASSETSGDYNEQFF.